This entry is about one T cell receptor (beta chain). Its antigen remains unidentified. These data belong to a study of T and B cells in COVID-19 patients. Study background: Blood was sampled from COVID-19 patients who were either actively infected or recovered. Of roughly 22 active-infection patients, 12 were critically ill with mechanical ventilation or extracorporeal membrane oxygenation. The study, taken as a whole, reports: Blood from mildly ill patients while symptomatic, and early samples from severe cases, were scarce. Highly clonal in active COVID-19, TRB repertoires exceeded healthy-donor diversity and richness at recovery.

BIOMED2 TRB-A/B primer pools were used in multiplex TRB PCR. TCRdb passed the multiplex PCR reads through MiXCR, listing each CDR3 protein once. This sample has several thousand distinct CDR3 sequences, with around 33% found just once. TRB was amplified from around 250-500 ng of blood genomic DNA. Between the trimmed V and J ends, which lost 6 bases and 3 bases, there was a span of 13 bases. The germline V gene encodes CDR1 DFQATT and CDR2 SNEGSKA (reference sequence). CDR3 size: 13 residues. The chain recombines TRBV20-1 with TRBJ2-3; D unresolved. The TCR sequence derives from a human donor with active COVID-19. The specimen sequenced was blood. CDR3 in amino acids: CSAHMRSTDTQYF. The CDR3 nucleotides are TGCAGTGCCCACATGAGGAGTACAGATACGCAGTATTTT.